Sequencing of this T cell receptor beta chain was carried out in a study of neurological immune-mediated disorders. Preparation of the unsorted libraries drew on 2 million PBMCs stored at -80 C. The germline V and J ends were trimmed by 5 bases and 7 bases, with 9 bases remaining between them. The germline V gene encodes CDR1 SGHRS and CDR2 YFSETQ. This CDR3 comprises 11 residues. TCRdb recomputed calls from the 5' RACE reads with MiXCR, one row per CDR3 protein. The sample has roughly 67,000 distinct CDR3 sequences, around 4% seen once. The origin of this receptor is a man aged 45-65 years with multiple sclerosis. Material for sequencing was PBMCs. This sequence joins TRBV5-1 and TRBJ1-1; no reliable D call. The CDR3 loop is CASRKGLEAFF. CDR3 coding DNA: TGCGCCAGCAGAAAAGGCCTTGAAGCTTTCTTT.